Below, 25 T cell receptor beta chains from the same sample are listed, as sequenced in a study of spatial heterogeneity in lung cancer. Study-level findings and limits: The number of expanded tumor alpha and beta chains correlated with mutation number.

TCRdb redid the calling of the 5' RACE reads with MiXCR, one entry per CDR3 protein. The sample includes about 100,000 distinct CDR3 sequences, approximately 4.7% seen only once; the top ten take about 20%. These receptors have no known antigen. The sample's time point: sample taken at primary tumor resection. The sequencing here drew on lung tumor tissue, taken at surgery. The receptors come from a male donor with early-stage non-small cell lung cancer.

This clonotype appeared many times. V is TRBV20-1 and J is TRBJ1-5; D is unclear. This CDR3 is built from 13 residues. The ends were cut back, 3 bases at V and 5 bases at J, with 11 bases in the middle. Germline CDR1 is DFQATT and CDR2 is SNEGSKA (reference sequence). DNA of the CDR3: TGCAGTGCTAGGCGCGGGGTTGATCAGCCCCAGCATTTT. Its translation is CSARRGVDQPQHF.

The chain uses TRBV4-1 and TRBJ2-7; TRBD2 aligns across 10 bases. The germline V gene encodes CDR1 MGHRA and CDR2 YSYEKL. The CDR3 runs to 19 residues. Trimming cost V 1 base and J 1 base; bases outside gene matches: 13. The CDR3 sequence: CASSQAGLAGEGQSYEQYF. The DNA for the CDR3 is TGCGCCAGCAGCCAAGCGGGGCTAGCGGGAGAGGGTCAATCCTACGAGCAGTACTTC.

The rearrangement uses TRBV5-1 and TRBJ2-2, with 8 bases aligning to TRBD1. V was pared by 4 bases and J by 5 bases, with 10 bases of the junction left unmatched. CDR1 SGHRS and CDR2 YFSETQ come from the germline V gene. The CDR3 runs to 16 residues. The CDR3 loop is CASSTRQGTRTGELFF. The CDR3 DNA reads TGCGCCAGCAGCACCCGACAGGGGACCAGAACCGGGGAGCTGTTTTTT.

At least ten counts were recorded for this clonotype. V and J are TRBV5-1 and TRBJ1-1, with 7 bases identical to TRBD1. With V trimmed by 4 bases and J by 6 bases, 15 bases remained unmatched. The CDR3 spans 16 residues. Germline values: CDR1 SGHRS, CDR2 YFSETQ. The CDR3 here is CASSVTGLTLGAEAFF. CDR3 DNA: TGCGCCAGCAGCGTGACAGGGTTGACTCTGGGGGCTGAAGCTTTCTTT.

The J gene is TRBJ2-5, the V gene TRBV12-3 or TRBV12-4; perhaps D is TRBD1 or TRBD2 (5 bases each). The CDR3 has 13 amino acids. V lost 7 bases, J lost 7 bases, and 16 bases lay in between. The CDR3 region has the DNA TGTGCCAGCACCTGGGGACCCGACCGGACCCAGTACTTC. Its protein product is CASTWGPDRTQYF.

This clonotype was detected ten times or more. V and J are TRBV3-1 and TRBJ2-2; D may be TRBD2 (6 bases). This CDR3 is 13 amino acids long. V was shortened by 2 bases and J by 9 bases, with 10 bases between the two germline ends. Per the germline V gene, CDR1 is LGHDT and CDR2 is YNNKEL (reference sequence). CDR3 DNA: TGTGCCAGCAGCCAATATCGCGGGAGGGAGCTGTTTTTT. Translating it yields CASSQYRGRELFF.

This clonotype was counted a few times. The V call is TRBV10-1, the J call TRBJ1-5; 8 bases line up with TRBD1. CDR1 and CDR2 from the germline V gene are WNHNN and SYGVQD (reference sequence). The junction had 12 bases not matched to a gene; V was cut back by 8 bases and J by 6 bases. This CDR3 contains 15 residues. As DNA, the CDR3 is TGCGCCAGCGGACCGGGGCAGGGGGCAGGTCAGCCCCAGCATTTT. The encoded protein is CASGPGQGAGQPQHF.

There are many counts of this clonotype. The chain links TRBV20-1 to TRBJ2-1; D possibly corresponds to TRBD2 (5 bases). The CDR3 consists of 14 residues. Germline CDR1 reads DFQATT; CDR2 reads SNEGSKA (reference sequence). V lost 1 base to trimming and J lost 1 base, with 8 bases between them. The CDR3 DNA sequence: TGCAGTGCTAGAGGAGCGGAGTCCTACAATGAGCAGTTCTTC. Its translation: CSARGAESYNEQFF.

This clonotype was counted at least ten times. V gene TRBV12-3 or TRBV12-4 combines with J gene TRBJ1-5; D is unclear. The CDR3 runs to 15 residues. Trimming removed 5 bases at V and 10 bases at J, with 21 bases between. This chain's CDR3 is CASSGRGPGLQPQHF. The CDR3 nucleotides read TGTGCCAGCAGTGGGAGAGGACCCGGTTTGCAACCCCAGCATTTT.

The V and J genes are TRBV6-5 and TRBJ2-3; D may be TRBD1 or TRBD2 (5 bases each). V lost 6 bases to trimming and J lost 6 bases, with 10 bases between them. The CDR3 has 12 amino acids. Germline-derived CDR1 and CDR2 are MNHEY and SVGAGI. The CDR3 protein is CASRGVADTQYF. The CDR3 DNA reads TGTGCCAGCAGGGGGGTGGCTGATACGCAGTATTTT.

In this sample, this clonotype turned up many times. The chain has TRBV7-2 and TRBJ2-1, with unresolved D. The CDR3 length is 14 residues. V lost 5 bases to trimming and J lost 8 bases, with 16 bases between them. Germline values: CDR1 SGHTA, CDR2 FQGNSA. Here the CDR3 DNA reads TGTGCCAGCAGCCCACAGTTGGCGAGCGATGAGCAGTTCTTC. This gives the protein CASSPQLASDEQFF.

V and J are TRBV27 and TRBJ2-7; 7 nucleotides match TRBD2. CDR3 length equals 14 residues. The V gene's germline CDR1 is MNHEY and CDR2 SMNVEV (reference sequence). Trimming removed 5 bases from V and 1 base from J; junction bases left unmatched: 5. The CDR3 sequence is CASSHTSVSYEQYF. The CDR3 DNA sequence: TGTGCCAGCAGTCATACTAGCGTATCCTACGAGCAGTACTTC.

This clonotype was seen ten or more times. This chain connects TRBV7-8 to TRBJ1-5; D unresolved. The germline V gene has CDR1 SGHVS and CDR2 FQNEAQ. V gave up 1 base and J gave up 4 bases, with 8 bases separating them. The CDR3 length is 14 residues. In DNA, the CDR3 is TGTGCCAGCAGCTTAGGGCTAGGTAATCAGCCCCAGCATTTT. This gives the protein CASSLGLGNQPQHF.

This clonotype was counted many times. The chain uses TRBV5-5 and TRBJ2-3; D not resolved. This CDR3 has 12 residues. V lost 4 bases and J lost 0, with 3 bases in between. Germline CDR1 and CDR2: SGHKS and YYEKEE (reference sequence). DNA of the CDR3: TGTGCCAGCAGCATCAGCACAGATACGCAGTATTTT. Its protein product is CASSISTDTQYF.

This rearrangement joins TRBV7-3 to TRBJ1-5; D not resolved. Trimming pared 1 base from V and 5 bases from J, leaving 12 bases between. The CDR3 loop spans 15 amino acids. Germline loops: CDR1 SGHTA, CDR2 FQGTGA. The DNA for the CDR3 is TGTGCCAGCAGCTTAATGGGGAGGTTTGATCAGCCCCAGCATTTT. The encoded protein is CASSLMGRFDQPQHF.

Ten or more counts support this clonotype. V usage is TRBV12-3 or TRBV12-4 and J usage is TRBJ2-3, with D tentatively TRBD1 or TRBD2 (5 bases each). The CDR3 loop spans 15 amino acids. V lost 8 bases to trimming and J lost 1 base, with 16 bases between them. CDR3 sequence: CASRHGADRTDTQYF. CDR3 bases: TGTGCCAGCCGCCACGGGGCGGACCGCACAGATACGCAGTATTTT.

In its sample, this clonotype was seen many times. The V and J genes are TRBV24-1 and TRBJ2-5, with 11 bases aligning to TRBD2. Per germline, CDR1 KGHDR and CDR2 SFDVKD. The V segment lost 4 bases and the J segment 0 bases; nucleotides outside the gene matches: 3. The CDR3 has 16 amino acids. This CDR3 is CATSDQLAGDQETQYF. CDR3 sequence (DNA): TGTGCCACCAGTGACCAACTAGCGGGGGACCAAGAGACCCAGTACTTC.

The sample holds many counts of this clonotype. V is TRBV3-1 and J is TRBJ1-4; a weak D match, TRBD1 (5 bases). Looked up from germline, CDR1 is LGHDT and CDR2 is YNNKEL (reference sequence). The CDR3 runs 12 residues. V lost 2 bases and J lost 8, with 6 bases in between. The CDR3 region is CASSQPGEKLFF. The CDR3, as DNA: TGTGCCAGCAGCCAACCAGGGGAAAAACTGTTTTTT.

The sample holds a few counts of this clonotype. The chain is built from TRBV3-1 and TRBJ2-5, with D hard to call. Germline lookup yields CDR1 LGHDT and CDR2 YNNKEL (reference sequence). The CDR3 runs to 14 residues. The V end lost 0 bases, the J end lost 5 bases, and 10 bases lay between the germline ends. Written as DNA, the CDR3 is TGTGCCAGCAGCCAAGATGCCTCAGAGGAGACCCAGTACTTC. Translation gives CASSQDASEETQYF.

This chain joins TRBV30 and TRBJ2-3; D is possibly TRBD1 or TRBD2 (6 bases each). The CDR3 is 14 residues long. Trimming removed 3 bases from V and 3 bases from J, with 13 bases in between. Looked up from germline, CDR1 is GTSNPN and CDR2 is SVGIG (reference sequence). CDR3 protein: CAWSLGGLTDTQYF. The CDR3 nucleotides are TGTGCCTGGAGCCTCGGGGGCTTAACAGATACGCAGTATTTT.

The CDR3 DNA reads TGTGCCAGCAGCTTAGATTTAAGGGCCTACGAGCAGTACTTC. This gives the protein CASSLDLRAYEQYF. This chain joins TRBV7-6 and TRBJ2-7; D is unclear. Germline loops: CDR1 SGHVS, CDR2 FNYEAQ. The CDR3 is made up of 14 amino acids. Trimming stripped 1 base from V and 2 bases from J, with 9 bases between.

This clonotype was counted a few times. The chain joins TRBV5-1 to TRBJ2-7, with D unclear. The germline CDR1 and CDR2 sequences are SGHRS and YFSETQ. The V end lost 3 bases, the J end lost 5 bases, and 15 bases lay between the germline ends. The CDR3 consists of 14 residues. The CDR3 here is CASSWHDAGDEQYF. Here the CDR3 DNA reads TGCGCCAGCAGCTGGCACGACGCTGGGGACGAGCAGTACTTC.

The sample holds many counts of this clonotype. This chain links TRBV10-2 with TRBJ1-6; TRBD1 matches 7 bases. V dropped 6 bases and J dropped 5; count of bases not matched to a gene: 4. Germline lookup yields CDR1 WSHSY and CDR2 SAAADI. The CDR3 extends over 14 amino acids. CDR3 bases: TGCGCCAGCAGCTCCGGGACAGATAATTCACCCCTCCACTTT. Residues: CASSSGTDNSPLHF.

About this clonotype: This may stem from a read error, because a much larger clone lies one nucleotide away. The gene calls are TRBV28 and TRBJ1-1; D is unclear. The germline V gene encodes CDR1 MDHEN and CDR2 SYDVKM. The CDR3 spans 13 residues. Trimming took 8 bases from V and 2 from J, leaving 12 bases between them. The CDR3 nucleotides are TGTGCCAGCGGTTACAGAAGAAACACTGAAGCTTTCTTT. Protein sequence: CASGYRRNTEAFF. Full variable domain (missing parts from reference TRBV28 and TRBJ1-1): DVKVTQSSRYLVKRTGEKVFLECVQDMDHENMFWYRQDPGLGLRLIYFSYDVKMKEKGDIPEGYSVSREKKERFSLILESASTNQTSMYLCASGYRRNTEAFFGQGTRLTVV.

Many counts were recorded for this clonotype. The J gene is TRBJ2-1, the V gene TRBV9; no reliable D call. Trimming took off 3 bases at V and 6 bases at J, with 4 bases between the two ends. Germline CDR1 reads SGDLS; CDR2 reads YYNGEE. The CDR3 totals 11 residues. The CDR3: CASSEGNEQFF. CDR3 sequence (DNA): TGTGCCAGCAGCGAAGGCAATGAGCAGTTCTTC.